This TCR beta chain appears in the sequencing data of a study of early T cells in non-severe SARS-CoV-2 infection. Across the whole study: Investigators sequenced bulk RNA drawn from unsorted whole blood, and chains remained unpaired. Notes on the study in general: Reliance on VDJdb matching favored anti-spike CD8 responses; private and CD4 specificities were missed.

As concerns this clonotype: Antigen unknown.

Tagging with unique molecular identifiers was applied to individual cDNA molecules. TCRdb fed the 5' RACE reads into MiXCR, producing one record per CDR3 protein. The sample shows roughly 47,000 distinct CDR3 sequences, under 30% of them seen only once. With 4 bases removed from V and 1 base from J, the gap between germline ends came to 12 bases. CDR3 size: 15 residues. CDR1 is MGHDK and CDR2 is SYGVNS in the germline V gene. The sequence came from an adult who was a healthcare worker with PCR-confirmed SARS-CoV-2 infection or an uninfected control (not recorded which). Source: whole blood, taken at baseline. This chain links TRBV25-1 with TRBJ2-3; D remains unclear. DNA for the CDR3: TGTGCCAGCAGTGCTACTCCTACCCGCACAGATACGCAGTATTTT. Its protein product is CASSATPTRTDTQYF.